This T cell receptor beta chain was found in a study of blood T cell repertoires in COVID-19 (dated by TCRdb to about 2020). About the full investigation: Samples covering the acute and convalescent phases of COVID-19 were provided by collaborators in the United States, Italy and Spain. The material from the prospective study consisted of cDNA or gDNA derived from T cells, B-cell-depleted T cells, or PBMCs. The dataset comprised deeply sampled blood TCRbeta repertoires from subjects exposed to, actively infected with, or recovered from COVID-19. The repertoires were released in a freely available public database intended as a resource for research on the immune response to SARS-CoV-2. The samples were drawn from the first 160 participants of the ongoing ImmuneRACE study and from under 1,500 subjects provided by 6 global collaborators. Nearly every sample came with metadata listing a de-identified subject ID, COVID-19 status, age in years and sex. Where HLA class I and class II types were available, the types were taken from metadata supplied by the sample provider, not from assay-based typing.

The immunoSEQ Assay, a bias-controlled multiplex PCR, was used to amplify TCRbeta CDR3 regions from genomic DNA. The source study handled its data this way. Within the assay, amplification of reference gene primers was used to estimate how many nucleated cells each sample contained. Sequence reads were collapsed and filtered to measure the absolute abundance of every unique TCRbeta CDR3 rearrangement. For each sample, productive Simpson clonality was calculated by taking the square root of Simpson's diversity index across productive rearrangements. Sourced from immuneACCESS, this table was stored by TCRdb with only in-frame sequences that have V and J called. A share of the clones is absent; for the studies checked, an unresolved V gene accounts for under half, and the remainder has no known explanation. The V and J calls and clone size come from that table; D and trimming were worked out from the DNA. The sample table contains about 120,000 clones; only one count was recorded for over 60% of them. Of the sample, almost 4% falls within the top ten clones.

Whole blood was collected in K2EDTA tubes by collaborating institutions according to the institutions' own protocols. For TCRbeta analysis, collaborators shipped samples as frozen whole blood, isolated PBMCs, or DNA extracted from either of those sample types. Here is what the overall study found, with its caveats: Clinical and demographic metadata were provided uncurated, with the amount varying by source and participant.

Trimming leaves V shorter by 0 bases and J shorter by 2 bases, with the junction holding 8 bases beyond the gene matches. The germline V gene gives CDR1 as LGHNA and CDR2 as YNFKEQ. From the cysteine through the phenylalanine, the CDR3 covers 17 amino acids. The CDR3 DNA has 51 bases and is translated from base 1. On this clone: It has no known antigen specificity. Qualities for individual bases were not recorded, and no much larger clone is one base off.

This TCR derives from a woman older than 75 with acute or convalescent COVID-19. The chain couples TRBV4-2 to TRBJ2-3; 7 bases in the middle match TRBD2. Material: peripheral blood. The DNA sequence is as follows: TGTGCCAGCAGCCAAGAGAAGGGGCTAGCGGCCACAGATACGCAGTATTTT. Its amino acids are CASSQEKGLAATDTQYF.